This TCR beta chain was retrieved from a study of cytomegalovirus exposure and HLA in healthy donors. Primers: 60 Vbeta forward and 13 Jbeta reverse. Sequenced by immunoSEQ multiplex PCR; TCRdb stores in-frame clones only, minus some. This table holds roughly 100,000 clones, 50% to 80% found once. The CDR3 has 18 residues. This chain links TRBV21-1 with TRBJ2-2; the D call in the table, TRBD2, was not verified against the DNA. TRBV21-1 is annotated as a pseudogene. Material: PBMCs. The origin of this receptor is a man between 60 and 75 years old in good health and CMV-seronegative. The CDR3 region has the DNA TGTGCCAGCAGCAACGGGGGGGCGCCATCTACGAACACCGGGGAGCTGTTTTTT. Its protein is CASSNGGAPSTNTGELFF.